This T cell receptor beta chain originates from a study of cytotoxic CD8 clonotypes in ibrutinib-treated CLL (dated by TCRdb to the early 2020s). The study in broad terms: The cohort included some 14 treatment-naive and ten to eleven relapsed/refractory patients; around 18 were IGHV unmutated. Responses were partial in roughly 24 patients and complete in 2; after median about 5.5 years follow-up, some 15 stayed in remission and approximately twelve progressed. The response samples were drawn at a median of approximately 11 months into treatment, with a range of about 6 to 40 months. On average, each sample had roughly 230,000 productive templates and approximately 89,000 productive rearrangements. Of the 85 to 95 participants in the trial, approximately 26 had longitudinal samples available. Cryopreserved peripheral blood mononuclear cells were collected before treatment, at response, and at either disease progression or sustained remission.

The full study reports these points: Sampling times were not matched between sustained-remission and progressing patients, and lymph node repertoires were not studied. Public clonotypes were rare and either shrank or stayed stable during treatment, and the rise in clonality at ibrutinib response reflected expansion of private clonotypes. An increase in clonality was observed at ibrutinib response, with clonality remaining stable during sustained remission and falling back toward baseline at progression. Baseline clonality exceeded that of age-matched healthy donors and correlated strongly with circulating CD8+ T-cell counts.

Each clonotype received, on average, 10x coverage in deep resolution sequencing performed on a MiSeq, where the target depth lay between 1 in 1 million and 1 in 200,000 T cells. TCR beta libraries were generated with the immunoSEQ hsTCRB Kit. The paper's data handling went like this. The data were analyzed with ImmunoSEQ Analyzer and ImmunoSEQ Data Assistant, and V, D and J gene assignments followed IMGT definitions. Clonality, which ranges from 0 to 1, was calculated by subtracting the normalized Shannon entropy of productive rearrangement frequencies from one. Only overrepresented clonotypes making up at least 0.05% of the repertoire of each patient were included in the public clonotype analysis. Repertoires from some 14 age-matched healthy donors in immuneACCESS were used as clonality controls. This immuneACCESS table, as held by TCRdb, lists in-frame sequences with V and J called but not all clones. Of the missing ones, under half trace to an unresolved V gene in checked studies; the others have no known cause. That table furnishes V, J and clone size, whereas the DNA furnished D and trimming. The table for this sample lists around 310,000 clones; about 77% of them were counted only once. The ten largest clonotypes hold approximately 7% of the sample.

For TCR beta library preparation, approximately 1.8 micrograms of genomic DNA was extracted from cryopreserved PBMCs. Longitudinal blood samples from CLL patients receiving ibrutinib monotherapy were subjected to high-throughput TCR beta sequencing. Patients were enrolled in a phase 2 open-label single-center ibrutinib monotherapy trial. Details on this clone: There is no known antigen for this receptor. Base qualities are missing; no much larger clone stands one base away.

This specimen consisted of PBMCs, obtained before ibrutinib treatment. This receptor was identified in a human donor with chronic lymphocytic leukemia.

The DNA sequence is TGTGCCAGCAGTGAACGTCGGACAGGGGGCCGGGAGACCCAGTACTTC. Its product reads: CASSERRTGGRETQYF. The chain uses TRBV25-1 and TRBJ2-5, and TRBD1 aligns with 11 junction nucleotides. Taken from the germline V gene, the CDR1 and CDR2 loops are MGHDK and SYGVNS. Taken from cysteine to phenylalanine, the CDR3 has 16 residues. Just CDR3 DNA is preserved here, 48 bases in frame from base 1. Trimming takes 2 bases off V and 5 bases off J; junction bases not matched to a gene: 7.